One and the same sample provided the 27 T cell receptor beta chains below, sequenced in a study of blood T cell repertoires in COVID-19. Produced via immunoSEQ multiplex PCR; TCRdb's table is partial and in-frame only. Here the sample spans about 120,000 clones, over 65% being singletons. Sequenced: peripheral blood. The receptor set was obtained from a woman in her forties with acute or convalescent COVID-19.

The CDR3 spells CASSPPYRGNGYTF. CDR3 DNA: TGTGCCAGCTCACCACCGTACAGGGGGAACGGCTACACCTTC. The gene calls are TRBV18 and TRBJ1-2; TRBD1 matches at 8 bases. The CDR3 has 14 residues. V lost 0 bases to trimming and J lost 8 bases; unmatched junction nucleotides: 5. In germline, CDR1 is KGHSH, CDR2 LQKENI. The variable domain in full, completed from reference TRBV18 and TRBJ1-2, reads NAGVMQNPRHLVRRRGQEARLRCSPMKGHSHVYWYRQLPEEGLKFMVYLQKENIIDESGMPKERFSAEFPKEGPSILRIQQVVRGDSAAYFCASSPPYRGNGYTFGSGTRLTVV.

Turning to this clone: The junction differs from germline at one of its ends, possibly a read error. The chain is built from TRBV5-4 and TRBJ1-3; the D gene is possibly TRBD1 (5 bases). Per the germline V gene, CDR1 is SGHNT and CDR2 is YYREEE (reference sequence). This CDR3 is built from 18 residues. CDR3 in amino acids: CASSLAFVSGGAGNTIYF. DNA for the CDR3: TGTGCTAGCAGCTTGGCCTTCGTCTCGGGGGGAGCTGGAAACACCATATATTTT.

This chain uses TRBV5-1 with TRBJ2-3; the D gene is possibly TRBD2 (5 bases). Germline V lookup: CDR1 SGHRS, CDR2 YFSETQ. V lost 4 bases, J lost 0 bases, and 15 bases lay in between. The CDR3 consists of 16 residues. This CDR3 is CASSVRSRGSTDTQYF. CDR3 DNA: TGCGCCAGCAGCGTGAGGTCCCGAGGGAGCACAGATACGCAGTATTTT. The full variable domain, completed using reference TRBV5-1 and TRBJ2-3, is KAGVTQTPRYLIKTRGQQVTLSCSPISGHRSVSWYQQTPGQGLQFLFEYFSETQRNKGNFPGRFSGRQFSNSRSEMNVSTLELGDSALYLCASSVRSRGSTDTQYFGPGTRLTVL.

This clone has only a few counts. The chain links TRBV2 to TRBJ2-7, with a tentative D call TRBD1 (6 bases). V lost 2 bases to trimming and J lost 2 bases, with 7 bases between them. The CDR3 is 13 amino acids. Germline CDR1 and CDR2: SNHLY and FYNNEI. CDR3: CASSERTAYEQYF. DNA for the CDR3: TGTGCCAGCAGTGAAAGGACAGCCTACGAGCAGTACTTC.

J is TRBJ2-7 and V is TRBV11-3; 7 bases align to TRBD1. V gave up 5 bases and J gave up 2 bases; unmatched junction bases: 6. The germline V gene has CDR1 SGHNT and CDR2 YENEEA. The length of the CDR3 is 14 residues. The CDR3, as DNA: TGTGCCAGCAGCCCCAGGGACAGACCCTACGAGCAGTACTTC. Protein product: CASSPRDRPYEQYF.

CDR3 protein: CASSSGTGRAFF. CDR3 DNA: TGTGCCAGCAGCTCCGGGACAGGCAGAGCTTTCTTT. The rearrangement joins TRBV7-3 to TRBJ1-1; 8 bases are a match to TRBD1. The CDR3 totals 12 residues. CDR1 SGHTA and CDR2 FQGTGA come from the germline V gene. Germline trimming cut 4 bases from V and 10 bases from J; bases unmatched to any gene: 5. Combining the CDR3 with reference TRBV7-3 and TRBJ1-1 gives the whole variable domain GAGVSQTPSNKVTEKGKYVELRCDPISGHTALYWYRQSLGQGPEFLIYFQGTGAADDSGLPNDRFFAVRPEGSVSTLKIQRTERGDSAVYLCASSSGTGRAFFGQGTRLTVV.

The V and J genes are TRBV6-6 and TRBJ1-1, with D hard to call. Trimming stripped 2 bases from V and 2 bases from J, with 6 bases between. Looked up from germline, CDR1 is MNHNY and CDR2 is SVGAGI (reference sequence). The CDR3 extends over 13 amino acids. Written as DNA, the CDR3 is TGTGCCAGCAGTTACATCTCCAACACTGAAGCTTTCTTT. This codes for CASSYISNTEAFF.

The chain joins TRBV5-4 to TRBJ1-1; weak D call: TRBD1 (5 bases). In germline, CDR1 is SGHNT, CDR2 YYREEE (reference sequence). This CDR3 has 14 amino acids. Trimming took 3 bases from V and 4 from J, leaving 13 bases between them. The CDR3 DNA reads TGTGCCAGCAGCTCCATTTATAGGGGCACTGAAGCTTTCTTT. Translation: CASSSIYRGTEAFF. The full variable domain, completed using reference TRBV5-4 and TRBJ1-1, is ETGVTQSPTHLIKTRGQQVTLRCSSQSGHNTVSWYQQALGQGPQFIFQYYREEENGRGNFPPRFSGLQFPNYSSELNVNALELDDSALYLCASSSIYRGTEAFFGQGTRLTVV.

This clone was seen more than once but under ten times. This rearrangement joins TRBV4-2 to TRBJ2-2, with TRBD2 matching 13 bases. This CDR3 contains 19 residues. The junction had 12 bases not matched to a gene; V was cut back by 8 bases and J by 0 bases. Germline loops: CDR1 LGHNA, CDR2 YNFKEQ. Here the CDR3 DNA reads TGTGCCAGCCGAAGGACTAGCGGGGGAACAAGCACGAACACCGGGGAGCTGTTTTTT. Protein product: CASRRTSGGTSTNTGELFF.

The chain links TRBV2 to TRBJ2-3; D gene ambiguous. CDR1 is SNHLY and CDR2 is FYNNEI in the germline V gene. This CDR3 has 11 residues. V was trimmed by 7 bases and J by 5 bases, leaving 7 bases between them. CDR3 region: CASKRRDTQYF. DNA for the CDR3: TGTGCCAGCAAACGGAGAGATACGCAGTATTTT.

The rearrangement uses TRBV6-5 and TRBJ1-1; 10 bases agree with TRBD1. Germline V gives CDR1 MNHEY, CDR2 SVGAGI. After removal of 7 bases from V and 11 bases from J, the junction contained 7 bases not matched to a gene. This CDR3 contains 12 residues. CDR3 in amino acids: CASKGQGMGAFF. The CDR3 coding sequence is TGTGCCAGCAAGGGACAGGGGATGGGGGCTTTCTTT.

The chain is built from TRBV18 and TRBJ1-4; 7 bases agree with TRBD1. This CDR3 region has 15 residues. The germline CDR1 and CDR2 sequences are KGHSH and LQKENI. Unmatched junction bases numbered 7, after V lost 1 base and J lost 8 bases. The CDR3 coding sequence is TGTGCCAGCTCACCACTGGGGTCAGGGGGAGAAAAACTGTTTTTT. Translated: CASSPLGSGGEKLFF.

A word on this clone: The junction departs from the called germline gene at one end, perhaps through a read error. The rearrangement links TRBV7-2 to TRBJ2-1; 13 bases match TRBD2. CDR3 size: 13 residues. The germline V gene encodes CDR1 SGHTA and CDR2 FQGNSA. The CDR3 region is CASSLELAGGRVF. The CDR3 DNA is TGTGCCAGCAGCTTAGAACTAGCGGGGGGGCGGGTCTTC.

The chain couples TRBV11-2 to TRBJ1-2; no clear D. V lost 5 bases and J lost 5, with 12 bases in between. From germline, CDR1 is SGHAT and CDR2 FQNNGV. This CDR3 is 13 amino acids long. CDR3 amino acids: CASSPGVAYGYTF. The DNA for the CDR3 is TGTGCCAGCAGCCCCGGGGTAGCATATGGCTACACCTTC.

This clone was counted once. This chain connects TRBV2 to TRBJ1-1; maybe TRBD1 (5 bases). The CDR3 is made up of 15 amino acids. Germline CDR1 and CDR2: SNHLY and FYNNEI. V dropped 7 bases and J dropped 1 base, with 16 bases sitting between them. The CDR3 loop reads CASTTRGNSNTEAFF. DNA of the CDR3: TGTGCCAGCACCACAAGGGGCAACTCGAACACTGAAGCTTTCTTT. Drawing the rest from reference TRBV2 and TRBJ1-1, the complete variable domain is EPEVTQTPSHQVTQMGQEVILRCVPISNHLYFYWYRQILGQKVEFLVSFYNNEISEKSEIFDDQFSVERPDGSNFTLKIRSTKLEDSAMYFCASTTRGNSNTEAFFGQGTRLTVV.

The rearrangement links TRBV7-2 to TRBJ1-2; D unresolved. The CDR3 contains 13 residues. Germline CDR1 reads SGHTA; CDR2 reads FQGNSA. V dropped 7 bases and J dropped 2 bases, with 11 bases sitting between them. CDR3 coding DNA: TGTGCCAGCAACCGCGGCCAGAACTATGGCTACACCTTC. Translated: CASNRGQNYGYTF.

V is TRBV25-1 and J is TRBJ1-3; D is perhaps TRBD1 (5 bases). Germline CDR1 reads MGHDK; CDR2 reads SYGVNS. The CDR3 spans 13 residues. The V end lost 3 bases, the J end lost 5 bases, and 8 bases lay between the germline ends. CDR3 in DNA: TGTGCCAGCAGTGACAGGGCGAGAAACACCATATATTTT. Translation: CASSDRARNTIYF.

The chain recombines TRBV9 with TRBJ2-5; D possibly corresponds to TRBD2 (5 bases). The CDR3 loop spans 14 amino acids. Germline V gene data show CDR1 as SGDLS and CDR2 as YYNGEE. The V gene lost 4 bases and the J gene lost 1 base, with 11 bases spanning the gap. The CDR3 region is CASSIGLSQETQYF. The CDR3 DNA reads TGTGCCAGCAGCATCGGACTTAGCCAAGAGACCCAGTACTTC.

The chain is built from TRBV2 and TRBJ2-3, with no clear D. The V end was cut by 2 bases, the J end by 4 bases, with 13 bases between. The V gene's germline CDR1 is SNHLY and CDR2 FYNNEI. The CDR3 is 15 amino acids. DNA of the CDR3: TGTGCCAGCAGTGAATGGAGAGGTGAGGCAGATACGCAGTATTTT. Its protein product is CASSEWRGEADTQYF.

The gene calls are TRBV7-2 and TRBJ1-1; D possibly corresponds to TRBD1 (5 bases). Germline-derived CDR1 and CDR2 are SGHTA and FQGNSA. Between the trimmed V and J ends, which lost 2 bases and 0 bases, there was a span of 10 bases. This CDR3 has 15 residues. The CDR3 nucleotides read TGTGCCAGCAGCTTATTAGGGGTGATGAACACTGAAGCTTTCTTT. It is translated as CASSLLGVMNTEAFF.

The V and J genes are TRBV18 and TRBJ1-2, with 7 bases matching TRBD1. This CDR3 has 14 amino acids. Trimming at V came to 5 bases and at J to 3 bases, leaving 6 bases not matched to a gene. Germline CDR1 KGHSH, CDR2 LQKENI. This CDR3 reads CASSAGTVDYGYTF. The DNA for the CDR3 is TGTGCCAGCTCAGCCGGGACAGTAGACTATGGCTACACCTTC.

The chain joins TRBV6-6 to TRBJ1-5; no clear D. The V gene lost 0 bases and the J gene lost 4 bases, with 7 bases spanning the gap. CDR3 length: 14 amino acids. The V gene's germline CDR1 is MNHNY and CDR2 SVGAGI (reference sequence). The CDR3 spells CASSYSYGNQPQHF. CDR3 sequence (DNA): TGTGCCAGCAGTTACTCGTACGGGAATCAGCCCCAGCATTTT.

J is TRBJ2-3 and V is TRBV6-4, with a tentative D call TRBD2 (7 bases). CDR1 is MRHNA, CDR2 SNTAGT, per germline. CDR3 size: 17 residues. With 4 bases removed from V and 4 bases from J, the gap between germline ends came to 21 bases. The CDR3 is CASSGIRGGKSADTQYF. The CDR3 coding sequence is TGTGCCAGCAGTGGGATTAGGGGGGGAAAGAGCGCAGATACGCAGTATTTT.

V usage is TRBV5-8 and J usage is TRBJ2-5, with 8 positions matching TRBD1. CDR3 length: 15 amino acids. Per germline, CDR1 SGHTS and CDR2 YDEGEE. V shed 3 bases and J 0 bases; nucleotides not matched to a gene: 4. The CDR3 loop reads CASSSQGAYQETQYF. The DNA for the CDR3 is TGTGCCAGCAGCTCTCAGGGGGCCTACCAAGAGACCCAGTACTTC. Combining the CDR3 with reference TRBV5-8 and TRBJ2-5 gives the whole variable domain EAGVTQSPTHLIKTRGQQATLRCSPISGHTSVYWYQQALGLGLQFLLWYDEGEERNRGNFPPRFSGRQFPNYSSELNVNALELEDSALYLCASSSQGAYQETQYFGPGTRLLVL.

This clone appeared a single time. This chain joins TRBV4-3 and TRBJ2-7; 12 nucleotides line up with TRBD1. V gave up 0 bases and J gave up 4 bases; unmatched junction bases: 7. CDR1 LGHNA and CDR2 YSLEER come from the germline V gene. The CDR3 has 17 amino acids. This chain's CDR3 is CASSQEVGTGGWYEQYF. CDR3 nucleotides: TGCGCCAGCAGCCAAGAAGTCGGGACAGGGGGCTGGTACGAGCAGTACTTC.

The chain couples TRBV5-4 to TRBJ1-2; 11 bases match TRBD1. From germline, CDR1 is SGHNT and CDR2 YYREEE (reference sequence). The junction had 11 bases not matched to a gene; V was cut back by 0 bases and J by 7 bases. CDR3 size: 17 residues. The DNA of the CDR3 is TGTGCCAGCAGCTTGGGGGACAGGGGGATCCCCCTAGTTGGCTACACCTTC. It encodes CASSLGDRGIPLVGYTF.

The chain carries TRBV2 and TRBJ1-5; D possibly corresponds to TRBD1 (5 bases). The germline V gene has CDR1 SNHLY and CDR2 FYNNEI. This CDR3 comprises 14 residues. V lost 6 bases, J lost 3 bases, and 12 bases lay in between. The DNA for the CDR3 is TGTGCCAGCAGGATAGACAGATACAATCAGCCCCAGCATTTT. Its translation: CASRIDRYNQPQHF.